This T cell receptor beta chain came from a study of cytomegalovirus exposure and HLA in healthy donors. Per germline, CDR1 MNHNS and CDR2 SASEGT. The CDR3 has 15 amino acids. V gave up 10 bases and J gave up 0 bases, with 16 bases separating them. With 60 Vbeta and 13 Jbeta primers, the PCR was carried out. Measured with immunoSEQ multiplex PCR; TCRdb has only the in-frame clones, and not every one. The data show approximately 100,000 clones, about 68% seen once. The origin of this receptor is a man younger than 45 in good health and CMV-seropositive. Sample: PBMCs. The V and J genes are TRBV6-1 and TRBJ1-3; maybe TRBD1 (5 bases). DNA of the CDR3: TGTGCCATTTCTTCAGGGACTAACTCTGGAAACACCATATATTTT. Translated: CAISSGTNSGNTIYF.